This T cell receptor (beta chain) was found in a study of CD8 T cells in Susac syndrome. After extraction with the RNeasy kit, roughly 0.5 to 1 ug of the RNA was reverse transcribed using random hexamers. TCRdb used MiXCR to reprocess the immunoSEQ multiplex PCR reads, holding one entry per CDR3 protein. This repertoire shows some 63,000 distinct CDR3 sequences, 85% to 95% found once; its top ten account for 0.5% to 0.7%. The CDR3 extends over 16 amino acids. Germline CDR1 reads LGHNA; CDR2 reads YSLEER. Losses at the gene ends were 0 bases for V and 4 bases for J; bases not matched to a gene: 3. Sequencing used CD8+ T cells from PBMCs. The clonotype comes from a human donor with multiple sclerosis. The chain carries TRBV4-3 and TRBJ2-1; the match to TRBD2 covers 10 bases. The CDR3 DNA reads TGCGCCAGCAGCCAAGAACTAGCGGGACAATACAATGAGCAGTTCTTC. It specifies CASSQELAGQYNEQFF.